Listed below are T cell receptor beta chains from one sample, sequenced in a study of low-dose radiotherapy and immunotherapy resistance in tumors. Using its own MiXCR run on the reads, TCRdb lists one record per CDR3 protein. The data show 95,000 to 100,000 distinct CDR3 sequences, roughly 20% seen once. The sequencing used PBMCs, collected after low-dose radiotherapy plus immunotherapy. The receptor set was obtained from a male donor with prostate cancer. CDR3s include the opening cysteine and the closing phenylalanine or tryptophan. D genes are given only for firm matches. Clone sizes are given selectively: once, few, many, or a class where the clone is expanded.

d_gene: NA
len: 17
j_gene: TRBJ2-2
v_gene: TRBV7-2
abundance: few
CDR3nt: TGTGCCAGCAGCTTTGGCCAGGGGCGTTCGGTCACCGGGGAGCTGTTTTTT
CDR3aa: CASSFGQGRSVTGELFF

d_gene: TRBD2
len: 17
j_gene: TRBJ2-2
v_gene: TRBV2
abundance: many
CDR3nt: TGTGCCAGCAGTGATCTAGGTAGCGGGGGACAGTTCGCGGGGCTGTTTTTT
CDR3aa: CASSDLGSGGQFAGLFF

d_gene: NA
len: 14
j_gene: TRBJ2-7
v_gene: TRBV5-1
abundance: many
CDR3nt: TGCGCCAGCAGCCCCGGGGTCTCCCTGGACGAGCAGTACTTC
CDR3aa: CASSPGVSLDEQYF

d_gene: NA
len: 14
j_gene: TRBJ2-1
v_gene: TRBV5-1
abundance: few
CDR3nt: TGCGCCAGCACCTTGGATCGGGGAGGAAATGAGCAGTTCTTC
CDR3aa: CASTLDRGGNEQFF

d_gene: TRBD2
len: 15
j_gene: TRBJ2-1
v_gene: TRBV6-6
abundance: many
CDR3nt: TGTGCCAGCAGAACTAGCGGGAGTTCCTACAATGAGCAGTTCTTC
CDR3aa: CASRTSGSSYNEQFF

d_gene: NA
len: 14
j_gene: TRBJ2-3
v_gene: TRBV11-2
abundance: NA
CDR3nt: TGTGCCAGCAGCTTAGGAACGCCCAGGGATACGCAGTATTTT
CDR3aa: CASSLGTPRDTQYF

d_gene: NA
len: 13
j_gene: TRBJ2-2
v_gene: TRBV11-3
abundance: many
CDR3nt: TGTGCCAGCAGCCGGGACTGGACCGGGGAGCTGTTTTTT
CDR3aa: CASSRDWTGELFF

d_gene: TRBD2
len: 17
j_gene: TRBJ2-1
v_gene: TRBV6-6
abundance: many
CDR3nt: TGTGCCAGCAGTTACTCGGGGACTAGCGGGGTATACAATGAGCAGTTCTTC
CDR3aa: CASSYSGTSGVYNEQFF

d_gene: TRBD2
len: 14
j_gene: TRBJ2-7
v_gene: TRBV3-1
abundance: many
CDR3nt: TGTGCCAGCAGCCAAACCCCGGGGGGGCGGGAGCAGTACTTC
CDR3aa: CASSQTPGGREQYF

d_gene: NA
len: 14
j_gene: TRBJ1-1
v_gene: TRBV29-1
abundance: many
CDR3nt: TGCAGCGCCATCTCCACAGGGTCCCACACTGAAGCTTTCTTT
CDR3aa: CSAISTGSHTEAFF

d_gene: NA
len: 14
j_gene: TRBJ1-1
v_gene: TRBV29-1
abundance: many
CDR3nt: TGCAGCGTTGAAGATCGGACCATGACCACTGAAGCTTTCTTT
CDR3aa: CSVEDRTMTTEAFF

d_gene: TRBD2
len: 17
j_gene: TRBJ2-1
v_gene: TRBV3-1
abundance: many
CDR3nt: TGTGCCAGCAGCCTAACAATTAGCGGGGGGGCCCACAATGAGCAGTTCTTC
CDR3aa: CASSLTISGGAHNEQFF

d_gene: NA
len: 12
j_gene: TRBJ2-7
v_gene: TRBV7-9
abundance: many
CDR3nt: TGTGCCAGCAGCTTAAGTGGCGTTGCTCTGTACTTC
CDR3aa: CASSLSGVALYF

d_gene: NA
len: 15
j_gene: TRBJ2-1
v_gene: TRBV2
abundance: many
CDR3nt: TGTGCCAGCAGTGACCCCCGGAGCTCCTACAATGAGCAGTTCTTC
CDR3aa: CASSDPRSSYNEQFF

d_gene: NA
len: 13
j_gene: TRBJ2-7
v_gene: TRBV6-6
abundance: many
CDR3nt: TGTGCCAGCTCTTTAGGGCATTTCTACGAGCAGTACTTC
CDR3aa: CASSLGHFYEQYF

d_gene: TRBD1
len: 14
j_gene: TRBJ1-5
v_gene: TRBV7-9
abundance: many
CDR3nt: TGTGCCAGCAGCCTCGACAGGGCCCCTCAGCCCCAGCATTTT
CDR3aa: CASSLDRAPQPQHF

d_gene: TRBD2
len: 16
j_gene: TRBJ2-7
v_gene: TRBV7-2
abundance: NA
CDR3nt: TGTGCCAGCAGCTCCCGGACTAGCGGGACCCGAAAGGAGCAGTACTTC
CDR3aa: CASSSRTSGTRKEQYF

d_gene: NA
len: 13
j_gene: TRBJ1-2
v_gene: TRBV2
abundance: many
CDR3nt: TGTGCCAGCAGTGGGTTTACAGACTATGGCTACACCTTC
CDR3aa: CASSGFTDYGYTF

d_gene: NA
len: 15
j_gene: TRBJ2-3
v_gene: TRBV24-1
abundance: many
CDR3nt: TGTGCCACCAGTGACCCCAGCGGGCGGGGAGATACGCAGTATTTT
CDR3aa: CATSDPSGRGDTQYF

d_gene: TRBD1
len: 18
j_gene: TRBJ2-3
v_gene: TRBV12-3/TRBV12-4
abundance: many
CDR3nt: TGTGCCAGCAGTTTAGACCCATATAGGGACAGGGGGACAGATACGCAGTATTTT
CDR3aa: CASSLDPYRDRGTDTQYF

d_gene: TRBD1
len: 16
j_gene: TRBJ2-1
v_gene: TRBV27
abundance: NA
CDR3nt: TGTGCCAGCAGACAAACCGACGGGACAGGCTACAATGAGCAGTTCTTC
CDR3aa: CASRQTDGTGYNEQFF

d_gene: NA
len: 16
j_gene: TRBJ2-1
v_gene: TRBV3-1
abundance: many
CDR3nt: TGTGCCAGCAGCCAGCCGGGACTTAGGTTGGGCGATGAGCAGTTCTTC
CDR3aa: CASSQPGLRLGDEQFF

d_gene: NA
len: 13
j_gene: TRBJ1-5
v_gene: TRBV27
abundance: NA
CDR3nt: TGTGCCAGCAGTTTATCTGTCGCCCGGCCCCAGCATTTT
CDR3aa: CASSLSVARPQHF

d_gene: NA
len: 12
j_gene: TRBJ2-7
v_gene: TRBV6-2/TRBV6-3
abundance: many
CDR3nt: TGTGCCAGCAGTTACTCCCCCTACGAGCAGTACTTC
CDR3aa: CASSYSPYEQYF

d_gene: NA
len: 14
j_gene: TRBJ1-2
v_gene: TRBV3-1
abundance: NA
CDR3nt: TGTGCCAGCAGCCAAGGTATAGCTCTCTGGGGCTACACCTTC
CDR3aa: CASSQGIALWGYTF

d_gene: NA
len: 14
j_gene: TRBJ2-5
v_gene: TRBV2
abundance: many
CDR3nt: TGTGCCAGCAGCGTTAATATGGGGGGACAGACCCAGTACTTC
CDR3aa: CASSVNMGGQTQYF

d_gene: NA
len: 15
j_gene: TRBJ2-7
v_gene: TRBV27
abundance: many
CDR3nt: TGTGCCAGCAGTTTATCCCCAACTTTTGCCTACGAGCAGTACTTC
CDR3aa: CASSLSPTFAYEQYF

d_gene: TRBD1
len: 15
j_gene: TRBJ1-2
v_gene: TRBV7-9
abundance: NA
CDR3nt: TGTGCCAGCAGCCGACCTACAGGGGCTGACTATGGCTACACCTTC
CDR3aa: CASSRPTGADYGYTF

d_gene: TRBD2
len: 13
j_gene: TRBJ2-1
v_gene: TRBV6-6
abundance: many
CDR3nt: TGTGCCAGCACCAGCGGGGGGGTCAATGAGCAGTTCTTC
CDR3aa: CASTSGGVNEQFF

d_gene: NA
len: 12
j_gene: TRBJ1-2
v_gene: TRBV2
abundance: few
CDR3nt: TGTGCCAGCAGTTCACCCAGGGATGGCTACACCTTC
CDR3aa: CASSSPRDGYTF

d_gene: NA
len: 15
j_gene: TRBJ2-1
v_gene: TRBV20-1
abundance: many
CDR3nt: TGCAGTGCCCATCCCGGCAGGGGAGGCCACAATGAGCAGTTCTTC
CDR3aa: CSAHPGRGGHNEQFF

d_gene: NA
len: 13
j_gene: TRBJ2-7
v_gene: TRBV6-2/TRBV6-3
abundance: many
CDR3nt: TGTGCCAGCAGTCCCGATTTTCGGCGGGAGCAGTACTTC
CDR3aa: CASSPDFRREQYF

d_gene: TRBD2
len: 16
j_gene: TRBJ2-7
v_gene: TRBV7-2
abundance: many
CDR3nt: TGTGCCAGCAGCTCCGACGGTCGGGCGGGGGGCTACGAGCAGTACTTC
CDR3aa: CASSSDGRAGGYEQYF

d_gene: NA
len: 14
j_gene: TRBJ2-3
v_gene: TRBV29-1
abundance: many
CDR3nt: TGCAGCGTTGGTGGGCCGGGGGGCACAGATACGCAGTATTTT
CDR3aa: CSVGGPGGTDTQYF

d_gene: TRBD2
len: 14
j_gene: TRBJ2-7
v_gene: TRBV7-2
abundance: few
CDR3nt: TGTGCCAGCAGCCCCGCGGGGGGTCCCTACGAGCAGTACTTC
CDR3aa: CASSPAGGPYEQYF

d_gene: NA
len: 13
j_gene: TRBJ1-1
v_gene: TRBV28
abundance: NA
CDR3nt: TGTGCCAGCAGCCGACTGCGGGATTCCTGGGCTTTCTTT
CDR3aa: CASSRLRDSWAFF

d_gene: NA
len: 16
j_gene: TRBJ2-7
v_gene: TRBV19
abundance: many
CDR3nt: TGTGCCAGTAGTCCACCCCCCCCCCGAGGGGTCGGCGAGCAGTACTTC
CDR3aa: CASSPPPPRGVGEQYF

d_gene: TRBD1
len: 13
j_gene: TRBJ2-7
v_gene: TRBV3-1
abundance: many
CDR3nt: TGTGCCAGCAGCCGACAGGGGCTGTACGAGCAGTACTTC
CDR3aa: CASSRQGLYEQYF

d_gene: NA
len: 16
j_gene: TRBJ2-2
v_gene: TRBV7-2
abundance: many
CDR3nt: TGTGCCAGCAGCTTAAACAGGGTCGCGAACACCGGGGAGCTGTTTTTT
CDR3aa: CASSLNRVANTGELFF